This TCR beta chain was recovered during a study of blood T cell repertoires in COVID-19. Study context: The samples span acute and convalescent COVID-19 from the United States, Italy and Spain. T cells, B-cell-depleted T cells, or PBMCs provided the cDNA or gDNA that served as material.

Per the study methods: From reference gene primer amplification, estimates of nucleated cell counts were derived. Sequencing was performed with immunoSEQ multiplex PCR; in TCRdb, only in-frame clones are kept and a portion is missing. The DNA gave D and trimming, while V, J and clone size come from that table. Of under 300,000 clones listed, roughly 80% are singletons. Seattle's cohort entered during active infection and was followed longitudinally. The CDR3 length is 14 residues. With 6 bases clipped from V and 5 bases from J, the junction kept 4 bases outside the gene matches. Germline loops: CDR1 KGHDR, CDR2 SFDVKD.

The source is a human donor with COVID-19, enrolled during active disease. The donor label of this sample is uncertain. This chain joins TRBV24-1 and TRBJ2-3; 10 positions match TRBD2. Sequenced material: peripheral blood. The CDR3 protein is CATSLASGRDTQYF. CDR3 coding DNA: TGTGCCACCAGTTTGGCTAGCGGGAGAGATACGCAGTATTTT.